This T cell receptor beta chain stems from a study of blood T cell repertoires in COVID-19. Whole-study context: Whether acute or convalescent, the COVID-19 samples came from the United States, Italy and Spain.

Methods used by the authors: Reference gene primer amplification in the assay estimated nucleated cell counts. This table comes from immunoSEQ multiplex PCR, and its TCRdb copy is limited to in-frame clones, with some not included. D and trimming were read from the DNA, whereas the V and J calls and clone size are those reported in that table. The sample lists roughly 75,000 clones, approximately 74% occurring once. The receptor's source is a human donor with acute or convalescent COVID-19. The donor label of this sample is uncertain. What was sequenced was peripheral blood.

CDR3 sequence reads: CASSQGLAPLAGELFF. The CDR3 nucleotides are TGTGCCAGCAGCCAGGGACTAGCTCCCTTGGCCGGGGAGCTGTTTTTT. The chain has TRBV7-6 and TRBJ2-2; 9 nucleotides line up with TRBD2. Germline CDR1 is SGHVS and CDR2 is FNYEAQ. The V gene end was trimmed by 5 bases and the J gene end by 6 bases; junction bases not matched to a gene: 10. The CDR3 consists of 16 residues.